The 8 T cell receptor beta chains below were found in one sample sequenced in a study of blood T cell repertoires in COVID-19. Here immunoSEQ multiplex PCR was the method, and the copy in TCRdb shows in-frame clones only, minus some. The sample has approximately 330,000 clones; 90% are singletons. Sequencing was done on a sample of peripheral blood. Receptors were obtained from a middle-aged woman with COVID-19, enrolled during active disease.

V is TRBV5-1 and J is TRBJ1-3; D remains ambiguous. Germline values: CDR1 SGHRS, CDR2 YFSETQ. There are 14 residues in the CDR3. The V end was cut by 0 bases, the J end by 2 bases, with 6 bases between. For the CDR3, the DNA is TGCGCCAGCAGCTTGGGAGTCGCTGGAAACACCATATATTTT. This codes for CASSLGVAGNTIYF.

V and J are TRBV27 and TRBJ1-2; no definite D call. The CDR3 loop spans 13 amino acids. V lost 5 bases and J lost 4, with 11 bases in between. In germline, CDR1 is MNHEY, CDR2 SMNVEV (reference sequence). The CDR3 DNA is TGTGCCAGCAGTCCCCCCACGGGCTATGGCTACACCTTC. This gives the protein CASSPPTGYGYTF.

V and J are TRBV6-2 or TRBV6-3 and TRBJ1-5, with 10 bases lining up with TRBD1. This CDR3 region has 16 residues. Trimming at V came to 5 bases and at J to 6 bases, leaving 10 bases not matched to a gene. Germline CDR1 and CDR2: MNHEY and SVGEGT. The CDR3 DNA reads TGTGCCAGCAGTCTAAGACAGGGGGCAATTTCTCAGCCCCAGCATTTT. Translated: CASSLRQGAISQPQHF.

V and J are TRBV12-3 or TRBV12-4 and TRBJ2-5; D uncertain. V was cut by 3 bases and J by 3 bases, with 8 bases left in between. CDR3 length: 13 amino acids. This CDR3 is CASSLVSKETQYF. As DNA, the CDR3 is TGTGCCAGCAGTTTGGTTAGTAAAGAGACCCAGTACTTC.

Only one count was recorded for this clone. The chain is built from TRBV4-1 and TRBJ1-1; 9 nucleotides line up with TRBD1. Germline CDR1 is MGHRA and CDR2 is YSYEKL. CDR3 length: 17 residues. The V gene end was trimmed by 1 base and the J gene end by 0 bases; junction bases not matched to a gene: 6. The chain's CDR3 is CASSQVQGARMNTEAFF. Written as DNA, the CDR3 is TGCGCCAGCAGCCAAGTACAGGGGGCCCGTATGAACACTGAAGCTTTCTTT.

V gene TRBV30 combines with J gene TRBJ2-5, with unresolved D. The germline V gene encodes CDR1 GTSNPN and CDR2 SVGIG (reference sequence). The CDR3 has 12 residues. The ends were cut back, 0 bases at V and 9 bases at J, with 11 bases in the middle. CDR3 DNA: TGTGCCTGGAGTGTGCTACCGGGTGCCCAGTACTTC. Protein sequence: CAWSVLPGAQYF.

This chain links TRBV6-5 with TRBJ2-7; perhaps TRBD2 as D (5 bases). Trimming cost V 7 bases and J 6 bases, with 10 bases left between them. CDR3 length equals 11 residues. From germline, CDR1 is MNHEY and CDR2 SVGAGI. The CDR3 reads CASKQGGEQYF. The DNA for the CDR3 is TGTGCCAGCAAACAAGGAGGCGAGCAGTACTTC.

The J gene is TRBJ2-1, the V gene TRBV7-3, with TRBD2 identical over 9 bases. The CDR3 is made up of 17 amino acids. Germline V gene lookup returns CDR1 SGHTA and CDR2 FQGTGA. V shed 2 bases, J shed 8 bases, and the junction held 13 bases outside the gene matches. The CDR3 DNA reads TGTGCCAGCAGCTTAGCGGGGGGGACCTTGGTGAACGATGAGCAGTTCTTC. Protein product: CASSLAGGTLVNDEQFF. Filled out from reference TRBV7-3 and TRBJ2-1, the complete variable domain reads GAGVSQTPSNKVTEKGKYVELRCDPISGHTALYWYRQSLGQGPEFLIYFQGTGAADDSGLPNDRFFAVRPEGSVSTLKIQRTERGDSAVYLCASSLAGGTLVNDEQFFGPGTRLTVL.